The 21 T cell receptor beta chains in this list originate from one sample, sequenced in a study of immune evolution from preneoplasia to lung adenocarcinoma. Clones were sequenced by immunoSEQ multiplex PCR, and TCRdb holds only the in-frame ones, with some missing. The table includes around 12,000 clones, around 82% detected once. Sample: FFPE minimally invasive lung adenocarcinoma tissue. The receptors derive from a person between 65 and 79 years old with lung adenocarcinoma.

The DNA for the CDR3 is TGTGCCAGCAGCCGGGGGGGCGAGGACTATGGCTACACCTTC. This translates into CASSRGGEDYGYTF. The chain joins TRBV5-4 to TRBJ1-2, with D tentatively TRBD1 (6 bases). CDR1 is SGHNT, CDR2 YYREEE, per germline (reference sequence). Trimming stripped 4 bases from V and 3 bases from J, with 13 bases between. This CDR3 is built from 14 residues.

The chain is built from TRBV5-1 and TRBJ2-1; D is unresolved. V was cut by 0 bases and J by 8 bases, with 6 bases left in between. CDR3 size: 12 residues. From germline, CDR1 is SGHRS and CDR2 YFSETQ. The CDR3 coding sequence is TGCGCCAGCAGCTTGGGAATCGATGAGCAGTTCTTC. It is translated as CASSLGIDEQFF.

This clone was found once. This chain links TRBV6-1 with TRBJ2-7; 7 nucleotides agree with TRBD1. Trimming removed 5 bases from V and 3 bases from J; junction bases left unmatched: 1. Per the germline V gene, CDR1 is MNHNS and CDR2 is SASEGT. This CDR3 spans 12 amino acids. DNA of the CDR3: TGTGCCAGCAGTAGACAGGGCTACGAGCAGTACTTC. Its translation: CASSRQGYEQYF.

The J gene is TRBJ2-7, the V gene TRBV28, with 9 bases identical to TRBD1. Germline V gene sequence: CDR1 MDHEN, CDR2 SYDVKM. The CDR3 has 16 amino acids. Germline trimming cut 5 bases from V and 6 bases from J; bases unmatched to any gene: 14. The CDR3 region is CASSGIGGTGIGEQYF. The CDR3 DNA reads TGTGCCAGCAGTGGGATCGGAGGGACAGGGATTGGCGAGCAGTACTTC. The full variable domain, its missing parts supplied by reference TRBV28 and TRBJ2-7, is DVKVTQSSRYLVKRTGEKVFLECVQDMDHENMFWYRQDPGLGLRLIYFSYDVKMKEKGDIPEGYSVSREKKERFSLILESASTNQTSMYLCASSGIGGTGIGEQYFGPGTRLTVT.

The CDR3 spells CASSLETRADEAFF. The CDR3 DNA sequence: TGTGCCAGCAGCTTAGAGACAAGGGCAGATGAAGCTTTCTTT. The chain recombines TRBV7-9 with TRBJ1-1; no clear D. Per germline, CDR1 SEHNR and CDR2 FQNEAQ (reference sequence). Trimming shortened V by 1 base and J by 7 bases, and 13 bases separated the two germline ends. This CDR3 region has 14 residues.

The chain has TRBV4-1 and TRBJ1-5, with 10 bases identical to TRBD1. The CDR3 spans 17 residues. J gave up 2 bases and V 4 bases, and 8 bases lay outside the gene matches. Germline values: CDR1 MGHRA, CDR2 YSYEKL. Here the CDR3 reads CASSRSTGGWGNQPQHF. CDR3 coding DNA: TGCGCCAGCAGCCGTTCGACAGGGGGCTGGGGCAATCAGCCCCAGCATTTT.

This clone has just a few counts. V is TRBV6-6 and J is TRBJ2-1; the D is unclear. V gave up 6 bases and J gave up 9 bases, with 24 bases separating them. Per germline, CDR1 MNHNY and CDR2 SVGAGI (reference sequence). The CDR3 contains 16 residues. The CDR3 reads CASSPLVAGGKGEQFF. CDR3 DNA sequence: TGTGCCAGCAGCCCCCTGGTTGCAGGCGGAAAGGGTGAGCAGTTCTTC.

This chain connects TRBV7-3 to TRBJ2-1; no firm D call. CDR3 length: 13 residues. V was pared by 1 base and J by 5 bases, with 6 bases between. CDR1 is SGHTA, CDR2 FQGTGA, per germline. CDR3 sequence reads: CASSLMQDNEQFF. The CDR3 DNA reads TGTGCCAGCAGCTTAATGCAAGACAATGAGCAGTTCTTC.

V and J are TRBV7-2 and TRBJ1-6, with D possibly being TRBD1 (5 bases). CDR3 length: 16 amino acids. V lost 4 bases and J lost 8, with 18 bases in between. The germline V gene has CDR1 SGHTA and CDR2 FQGNSA. The CDR3 region is CASSSPGLGPDSPLHF. CDR3 coding DNA: TGTGCCAGCAGCTCTCCGGGACTGGGGCCTGATTCACCCCTCCACTTT.

The V call is TRBV28, the J call TRBJ2-5; a possible D gene is TRBD2 (5 bases). With 5 bases removed from V and 10 bases from J, the gap between germline ends came to 26 bases. In germline, CDR1 is MDHEN, CDR2 SYDVKM. The CDR3 spans 16 residues. Written as DNA, the CDR3 is TGTGCCAGCAGTCCGGTCGCGGGCAAGGGCGAAATCATCCAGTACTTC. Its translation is CASSPVAGKGEIIQYF.

This rearrangement joins TRBV5-6 to TRBJ2-2, with D perhaps TRBD1 (5 bases). Deletions cut 5 bases from V and 4 bases from J, with 15 bases between. The CDR3 length is 15 residues. The germline V gene has CDR1 SGHDT and CDR2 YYEEEE. CDR3 protein: CASSPQGGFTGELFF. The CDR3 DNA reads as TGTGCCAGCAGTCCGCAGGGCGGATTCACCGGGGAGCTGTTTTTT.

The chain combines TRBV18 with TRBJ1-2, with a weak D call TRBD1 (5 bases). This CDR3 is 15 amino acids long. V was cut by 3 bases and J by 4 bases, with 15 bases left in between. Germline CDR1 is KGHSH and CDR2 is LQKENI. CDR3 DNA: TGTGCCAGCTCACCGAAACCGGGCCAGGGCTATGGCTACACCTTC. Amino acids: CASSPKPGQGYGYTF.

The chain employs TRBV28 and TRBJ1-1; D is possibly TRBD1 (6 bases). Germline lookup yields CDR1 MDHEN and CDR2 SYDVKM. Trimming cost V 4 bases and J 10 bases, with 10 bases left between them. The CDR3 runs to 11 residues. In nucleotides, the CDR3 is TGTGCCAGCAGTTACAGGGAGGTAGCTTTCTTT. This encodes CASSYREVAFF. Based on the CDR3 plus reference TRBV28 and TRBJ1-1, the full variable domain is DVKVTQSSRYLVKRTGEKVFLECVQDMDHENMFWYRQDPGLGLRLIYFSYDVKMKEKGDIPEGYSVSREKKERFSLILESASTNQTSMYLCASSYREVAFFGQGTRLTVV.

The chain uses TRBV7-8 and TRBJ1-5, with 9 bases that match TRBD1. CDR1 SGHVS and CDR2 FQNEAQ come from the germline V gene. This CDR3 region has 15 residues. The junction had 11 bases not matched to a gene; V was cut back by 5 bases and J by 9 bases. In DNA form, the CDR3 reads TGTGCCAGCAGCATGGGACAGGGAGTATCTCGGCCCCAGCATTTT. Translating gives CASSMGQGVSRPQHF.

This clone was seen a handful of times. V usage is TRBV11-2 and J usage is TRBJ1-3; a weak D match, TRBD1 (5 bases). The CDR3 loop spans 17 amino acids. Per the germline V gene, CDR1 is SGHAT and CDR2 is FQNNGV. Trimming took off 4 bases at V and 1 base at J, with 17 bases between the two ends. The CDR3 sequence is CASSSLNRDQSGNTIYF. In nucleotides, the CDR3 is TGTGCCAGCAGCTCCCTTAACCGGGACCAATCTGGAAACACCATATATTTT.

The V gene is TRBV2, the J gene TRBJ1-2, with D possibly matching TRBD1 (5 bases). Looked up from germline, CDR1 is SNHLY and CDR2 is FYNNEI. This CDR3 has 14 amino acids. Trimming took 8 bases from V and 7 from J, leaving 20 bases between them. The DNA of the CDR3 is TGTGCCAGCGTACAAAGCAGACAGCTTTTTGGCTACACCTTC. This sequence encodes CASVQSRQLFGYTF.

The chain has TRBV5-4 and TRBJ2-5; D not certain. Germline CDR1 reads SGHNT; CDR2 reads YYREEE (reference sequence). The CDR3 sequence is 12 residues long. Trimming shortened V by 0 bases and J by 4 bases, and 4 bases separated the two germline ends. The CDR3 bases are TGTGCCAGCAGCTTGGACCGAGAGACCCAGTACTTC. It encodes CASSLDRETQYF.

The chain has TRBV9 and TRBJ2-7; 11 bases agree with TRBD1. V lost 3 bases, J lost 2 bases, and 1 base stayed unmatched. In germline, CDR1 is SGDLS, CDR2 YYNGEE. This CDR3 has 14 amino acids. The CDR3 is CASSGTGGAYEQYF. In DNA, the CDR3 is TGTGCCAGCAGCGGGACAGGGGGCGCCTACGAGCAGTACTTC.

Worth noting for this clone: Germline is not matched at one junction end, which may reflect a read error. The chain employs TRBV7-7 and TRBJ2-5; 8 positions match TRBD2. Germline CDR1 is SSHAT and CDR2 is FNYEAQ (reference sequence). CDR3 length equals 14 residues. CDR3 bases: TGTGCTAGCAGCTTAGCGGGGACCCAAGAGACCCAGTACTTC. It encodes CASSLAGTQETQYF.

The chain carries TRBV29-1 and TRBJ2-5, with TRBD2 matching 12 bases. V shed 4 bases and J 4 bases; nucleotides not matched to a gene: 1. Germline V gene data show CDR1 as SQVTM and CDR2 as ANQGSEA. The length of the CDR3 is 13 residues. The CDR3 loop reads CSVGTSGAETQYF. CDR3 nucleotide sequence: TGCAGCGTTGGGACTAGCGGGGCAGAGACCCAGTACTTC.

V usage is TRBV11-2 and J usage is TRBJ2-1; TRBD2 matches 9 bases. The germline CDR1 and CDR2 sequences are SGHAT and FQNNGV. CDR3 length: 17 amino acids. Trimming at V came to 3 bases and at J to 7 bases, leaving 13 bases not matched to a gene. CDR3 protein: CASSFSQAGGRRNEQFF. CDR3 bases: TGTGCCAGCAGCTTTAGTCAGGCGGGGGGGCGCCGGAATGAGCAGTTCTTC.